Listed below are T cell receptor beta chains from one sample, sequenced in a study of T cells in Graves' hyperthyroidism and ophthalmopathy. TCRdb reprocessed the multiplex PCR reads via MiXCR and lists one record per CDR3 protein. Of some 720,000 distinct CDR3 sequences detected, roughly 15% appear once; the ten largest clones hold over 7.5%. Sequences were obtained from blood. The receptor source for this set is a man aged 18 to 35 with Graves' hyperthyroidism. The CDR3 runs from the conserved cysteine through the conserved F or W. D genes are given only for firm matches. The size field is filled for only some rows; it gives once, few, many or a size class.

NA TRBJ2-7 13 TRBV6-2/TRBV6-3 many CASSSSGWREQYF TGTGCCAGCAGTTCTTCCGGCTGGCGCGAGCAGTACTTC
TRBD2 TRBJ2-3 14 TRBV3-1 many CASSQESGRDTQYF TGTGCCAGCAGCCAAGAAAGCGGGAGAGATACGCAGTATTTT
TRBD1 TRBJ1-5 14 TRBV20-1 few CSARDRGREQPQHF TGCAGTGCAAGGGACAGGGGAAGGGAGCAGCCCCAGCATTTT
TRBD2 TRBJ2-3 15 TRBV7-3 many CASRPGLAGPDTQYF TGTGCCAGCAGACCCGGACTAGCGGGACCAGATACGCAGTATTTT
TRBD1 TRBJ2-7 16 TRBV6-2/TRBV6-3 many CASSTLQGPKSYEQYF TGTGCCAGCAGTACCCTACAGGGGCCAAAGTCCTACGAGCAGTACTTC
TRBD1 TRBJ2-1 15 TRBV30 NA CAWSVLGTGRNEQFF TGTGCCTGGAGTGTACTAGGGACAGGGAGGAATGAGCAGTTCTTC
TRBD1 TRBJ2-7 16 TRBV5-4 many CASSLALDRNSYEQYF TGTGCCAGCAGCTTGGCCTTGGACAGGAACTCCTACGAGCAGTACTTC
TRBD2 TRBJ2-3 16 TRBV7-2 few CASSFRAGVMGDTQYF TGTGCCAGCAGCTTCCGAGCGGGAGTCATGGGAGATACGCAGTATTTT
NA TRBJ1-1 12 TRBV12-5 NA CASGLVGPEAFF TGTGCTAGTGGTTTGGTGGGACCTGAAGCTTTCTTT
NA TRBJ1-1 15 TRBV4-1 few CASSQSSYPNTEAFF TGCGCCAGCAGCCAAAGTAGCTACCCGAACACTGAAGCTTTCTTT
TRBD2 TRBJ2-1 16 TRBV11-3 many CASSRKRLAAYNEQFF TGTGCCAGCAGCCGCAAAAGACTAGCTGCCTACAATGAGCAGTTCTTC
TRBD1 TRBJ1-5 15 TRBV7-8 NA CASSLNRGPSQPQHF TGTGCCAGCAGCTTAAACAGGGGACCAAGTCAGCCCCAGCATTTT
TRBD1 TRBJ2-5 15 TRBV28 many CASSTRDRGLETQYF TGTGCCAGCAGTACTAGGGACAGGGGGCTTGAGACCCAGTACTTC
TRBD1 TRBJ1-1 13 TRBV11-1 many CASSNDRGRFAFF TGTGCCAGCAGCAACGACAGGGGGCGGTTCGCTTTCTTT
TRBD2 TRBJ2-7 15 TRBV4-1 NA CASSRGTSGRLEQYF TGCGCCAGCAGCCGAGGGACTAGCGGGAGATTAGAGCAGTACTTC
NA TRBJ2-4 13 TRBV30 many CAWSVAAKNIQYF TGTGCCTGGAGTGTAGCAGCCAAAAACATTCAGTACTTC
TRBD2 TRBJ2-1 14 TRBV12-3/TRBV12-4 many CASTGGSSYNEQFF TGTGCCAGCACGGGCGGGAGCTCCTACAATGAGCAGTTCTTC
TRBD1 TRBJ1-5 15 TRBV18 many CASSRTGAPNQPQHF TGTGCCAGCTCCCGGACAGGGGCCCCCAATCAGCCCCAGCATTTT
NA TRBJ1-3 15 TRBV9 few CASSLDSIYGNTIYF TGTGCCAGCAGCTTGGACAGCATTTATGGAAACACCATATATTTT
NA TRBJ2-7 14 TRBV28 many CASSTGRTSYEQYF TGTGCCAGCAGTACCGGACGGACCTCCTACGAGCAGTACTTC
NA TRBJ1-5 15 TRBV11-3 NA CASSLAQSSNQPQHF TGTGCCAGCAGCTTAGCCCAGTCTAGCAATCAGCCCCAGCATTTT
TRBD2 TRBJ2-3 12 TRBV30 many CASRLAGYTQYF TGTGCCTCCCGACTAGCGGGATATACGCAGTATTTT
NA TRBJ1-1 14 TRBV9 many CASSVGSTDTEAFF TGTGCCAGCAGCGTAGGATCCACAGACACTGAAGCTTTCTTT
NA TRBJ1-2 15 TRBV6-5 NA CASSYSRGVNYGYTF TGTGCCAGCAGTTACTCTCGGGGCGTGAACTATGGCTACACCTTC
NA TRBJ2-7 16 TRBV28 NA CASSLYMAGASYEQYF TGTGCCAGCAGTTTATACATGGCGGGTGCCTCCTACGAGCAGTACTTC
NA TRBJ2-2 15 TRBV19 few CASSIQRLNTGELFF TGTGCCAGTAGTATACAACGGTTGAACACCGGGGAGCTGTTTTTT
TRBD1 TRBJ2-7 15 TRBV7-9 many CASSLLGTGSYEQYF TGTGCCAGCAGCTTGTTGGGGACAGGGTCCTACGAGCAGTACTTC
TRBD1 TRBJ2-7 14 TRBV4-1 few CASSASGQGNEQYF TGCGCCAGCAGCGCCTCGGGACAGGGGAACGAGCAGTACTTC
NA TRBJ2-4 17 TRBV28 many CASSPSRETLAKNIQYF TGTGCCAGCAGTCCCTCCCGGGAAACCCTAGCCAAAAACATTCAGTACTTC
NA TRBJ1-2 11 TRBV29-1 few CSVKLNYGYTF TGCAGCGTTAAATTAAACTATGGCTACACCTTC
TRBD1 TRBJ2-5 15 TRBV28 many CASSPRTGAKETQYF TGTGCCAGCAGTCCTCGGACAGGGGCCAAAGAGACCCAGTACTTC
NA TRBJ1-2 11 TRBV24-1 many CATSDPYGYTF TGTGCCACCAGTGATCCTTATGGCTACACCTTC
NA TRBJ1-3 14 TRBV6-6 few CASSYSKRRNTIYF TGTGCCAGCAGTTACTCGAAAAGACGGAACACCATATATTTT
TRBD1 TRBJ1-1 17 TRBV20-1 few CSARDPGQGAFSTEAFF TGCAGTGCTAGAGATCCGGGACAGGGGGCATTTAGCACTGAAGCTTTCTTT
NA TRBJ2-1 13 TRBV7-3 few CASSLTRRDEQFF TGTGCCAGCAGCTTAACTAGACGCGATGAGCAGTTCTTC
NA TRBJ2-3 15 TRBV15 NA CASSEPQGRTDTRYF TGTGCCAGCAGTGAACCCCAGGGTCGGACAGATACGCGGTATTTT
TRBD2 TRBJ2-1 14 TRBV19 NA CASRSAGGQREQFF TGTGCCAGTAGGTCCGCGGGAGGCCAGAGGGAGCAGTTCTTC